Each of the 30 T cell receptor beta chains below was sequenced from the same sample in a study of CD8 T cells in ankylosing spondylitis. TCRdb ran MiXCR on the 5' RACE reads and lists one entry per CDR3 protein. The data show approximately 88,000 distinct CDR3 sequences, about 8.1% seen once. Sequenced material: blood, either unsorted or a sorted T cell fraction (not recorded which). Source of these receptors: a male donor with ankylosing spondylitis or in good health (not recorded which).

This clonotype was counted ten times or more. This rearrangement joins TRBV5-5 to TRBJ1-1, with D tentatively TRBD1 (6 bases). This CDR3 comprises 14 residues. V was cut by 4 bases and J by 4 bases, with 14 bases left in between. Per germline, CDR1 SGHKS and CDR2 YYEKEE (reference sequence). Here the CDR3 DNA reads TGTGCCAGCAGCGCCGGGACAACGGGCACTGAAGCTTTCTTT. Its protein product is CASSAGTTGTEAFF.

This clonotype showed up many times. The J gene is TRBJ1-5, the V gene TRBV12-3 or TRBV12-4; D is uncertain. There are 15 residues in the CDR3. Trimming stripped 3 bases from V and 2 bases from J, with 11 bases between. Here the CDR3 reads CASSFREWGNQPQHF. CDR3 sequence (DNA): TGTGCCAGCAGTTTTCGGGAGTGGGGCAATCAGCCCCAGCATTTT.

This clonotype occurred many times. This chain links TRBV5-1 with TRBJ2-3, with D perhaps matching TRBD2 (6 bases). This CDR3 is 13 amino acids long. Germline V gene data show CDR1 as SGHRS and CDR2 as YFSETQ. V was clipped by 0 bases and J by 6 bases, with 8 bases between them. CDR3 sequence reads: CASSLGSGDTQYF. CDR3 coding DNA: TGCGCCAGCAGCTTGGGTAGCGGTGATACGCAGTATTTT.

This clonotype was observed at least ten times. V usage is TRBV2 and J usage is TRBJ1-1; no firm D call. The CDR3 is made up of 13 amino acids. V was cut by 8 bases and J by 3 bases, with 13 bases left in between. Germline CDR1 and CDR2: SNHLY and FYNNEI. Here the CDR3 reads CASVFGEDTEAFF. DNA of the CDR3: TGTGCCAGCGTTTTCGGGGAAGACACTGAAGCTTTCTTT. The full variable domain, rest sourced from reference TRBV2 and TRBJ1-1, is EPEVTQTPSHQVTQMGQEVILRCVPISNHLYFYWYRQILGQKVEFLVSFYNNEISEKSEIFDDQFSVERPDGSNFTLKIRSTKLEDSAMYFCASVFGEDTEAFFGQGTRLTVV.

This clonotype has ten or more counts. This CDR3 reads CSARDLVWGQPAIPQETQYF. Here the CDR3 DNA reads TGCAGTGCTAGAGATCTGGTGTGGGGACAGCCCGCGATCCCCCAAGAGACCCAGTACTTC. J is TRBJ2-5 and V is TRBV20-1; 7 bases line up with TRBD1. J gave up 1 base and V 0 bases, and 20 bases lay outside the gene matches. CDR1 is DFQATT, CDR2 SNEGSKA, per germline (reference sequence). CDR3 length: 20 amino acids.

This clonotype was seen many times. The chain combines TRBV5-1 with TRBJ2-1, with D perhaps TRBD1 or TRBD2 (6 bases each). This CDR3 is 15 amino acids long. Germline V gene sequence: CDR1 SGHRS, CDR2 YFSETQ. V dropped 0 bases and J dropped 12 bases, with 19 bases sitting between them. CDR3: CASSLEGGGSYAQFF. The CDR3, as DNA: TGCGCCAGCAGCTTGGAAGGGGGAGGCTCCTATGCGCAGTTCTTC.

This clonotype was seen a few times. V and J are TRBV20-1 and TRBJ1-6, with D perhaps TRBD1 (6 bases). There are 15 residues in the CDR3. In germline, CDR1 is DFQATT, CDR2 SNEGSKA (reference sequence). V shed 3 bases and J shed 6 bases, with 15 bases lying between them. The CDR3 here is CSASAGRGPNSPLHF. CDR3 coding DNA: TGCAGTGCTAGCGCCGGCAGGGGCCCTAATTCACCCCTCCACTTT.

This clonotype was counted at least ten times. V usage is TRBV20-1 and J usage is TRBJ2-7, with 7 positions matching TRBD1. The CDR3 totals 15 residues. J gave up 6 bases and V 7 bases, and 18 bases lay outside the gene matches. Germline assignment: CDR1 DFQATT and CDR2 SNEGSKA (reference sequence). The CDR3 spells CSDQRTGSWEGEQYF. The CDR3 nucleotides read TGCAGTGATCAACGGACAGGCTCATGGGAAGGCGAGCAGTACTTC.

There are many counts of this clonotype. CDR3 residues: CASSPTSGGGTGEQYF. DNA for the CDR3: TGTGCCAGCAGCCCAACTAGCGGGGGGGGAACGGGCGAGCAGTACTTC. The chain uses TRBV5-4 and TRBJ2-7; 13 bases fit TRBD2. The CDR3 length is 16 residues. Trimming removed 4 bases from V and 6 bases from J; junction bases left unmatched: 10. Per the germline V gene, CDR1 is SGHNT and CDR2 is YYREEE (reference sequence). Variable domain in full (rest from reference TRBV5-4 and TRBJ2-7): ETGVTQSPTHLIKTRGQQVTLRCSSQSGHNTVSWYQQALGQGPQFIFQYYREEENGRGNFPPRFSGLQFPNYSSELNVNALELDDSALYLCASSPTSGGGTGEQYFGPGTRLTVT.

This clonotype was observed at least ten times. The chain has TRBV6-1 and TRBJ1-1; D gene uncertain. Germline CDR1 reads MNHNS; CDR2 reads SASEGT. Trimming left V 3 bases short and J 0 bases short, with 11 bases between. CDR3 length equals 15 residues. CDR3 residues: CASSEGRLMNTEAFF. The CDR3 DNA follows: TGTGCCAGCAGTGAGGGCAGGCTAATGAACACTGAAGCTTTCTTT.

This clonotype was seen at least ten times. J is TRBJ1-3 and V is TRBV6-2 or TRBV6-3; possible D gene TRBD1, 6 bases. The germline V gene has CDR1 MNHEY and CDR2 SVGEGT. The CDR3 has 17 amino acids. The germline V and J ends were trimmed by 5 bases and 1 base, with 18 bases remaining between them. The CDR3 bases are TGTGCCAGCAGTCGAACCACGGACAGCGAGTCTGGAAACACCATATATTTT. It codes for CASSRTTDSESGNTIYF.

This clonotype appeared many times. The chain joins TRBV2 to TRBJ2-1, with TRBD1 matching 9 bases. Germline V CDR1 and CDR2: SNHLY, FYNNEI. CDR3 length: 15 residues. V gave up 6 bases and J gave up 4 bases; unmatched junction bases: 7. The CDR3 DNA reads as TGTGCCAGCAGGGCCGGGACAGGGATATACAATGAGCAGTTCTTC. The encoded protein is CASRAGTGIYNEQFF.

With regard to this clonotype: This may stem from a read error, because a much larger clone lies one nucleotide away. This chain links TRBV5-2 with TRBJ1-2; whether TRBD1, the table's D call, matches the DNA was not checked. TRBV5-2 is described as a pseudogene. The length of the CDR3 is 13 residues. Written as DNA, the CDR3 is TGTGCCAGCAACCTAGACAGTTACTATGGCTACACCTTC. Its protein product is CASNLDSYYGYTF.

This clonotype was seen repeatedly, ten times or more. The V call is TRBV25-1, the J call TRBJ1-5; tentative D call: TRBD1 (5 bases). The germline V and J ends were trimmed by 3 bases and 7 bases, with 16 bases remaining between them. CDR3 length: 15 amino acids. Germline V gives CDR1 MGHDK, CDR2 SYGVNS. The CDR3 protein is CASSESGQGGQPQHF. CDR3 nucleotide sequence: TGTGCCAGCAGTGAGTCGGGCCAGGGAGGGCAGCCCCAGCATTTT.

This clonotype was seen many times. The genes are TRBV5-4 and TRBJ2-3, with TRBD2 matching 12 bases. The CDR3 has 18 residues. CDR1 and CDR2 (germline): SGHNT, YYREEE (reference sequence). V dropped 3 bases and J dropped 2; count of bases not matched to a gene: 10. CDR3 residues: CASSSSIGLAGFTDTQYF. The CDR3 DNA is TGTGCCAGCAGCTCATCTATTGGACTAGCGGGGTTCACAGATACGCAGTATTTT.

This clonotype was seen ten or more times. The chain has TRBV12-3 or TRBV12-4 and TRBJ2-4, with TRBD1 identical over 8 bases. This CDR3 has 14 amino acids. J gave up 6 bases and V 6 bases, and 7 bases lay outside the gene matches. As DNA, the CDR3 is TGTGCCAGCAGCCCACAGGGGGGTCGAAACATTCAGTACTTC. Its translation: CASSPQGGRNIQYF.

This clonotype was found many times. Here the CDR3 DNA reads TGTGCCAGCAGCTTAACATCAGCAGTCAGAGAAGAGACCCAGTACTTC. It yields the protein CASSLTSAVREETQYF. V gene TRBV7-6 combines with J gene TRBJ2-5; D gene uncertain. The length of the CDR3 is 16 residues. Trimming took off 2 bases at V and 3 bases at J, with 16 bases between the two ends. Per germline, CDR1 SGHVS and CDR2 FNYEAQ.

This clonotype was detected many times. The chain employs TRBV2 and TRBJ1-2; no clear D gene. Germline-derived CDR1 and CDR2 are SNHLY and FYNNEI. Trimming removed 3 bases at V and 4 bases at J, with 6 bases between. The CDR3 runs to 12 residues. CDR3: CASSDYGYGYTF. As DNA, the CDR3 is TGTGCCAGCAGTGACTACGGCTATGGCTACACCTTC.

This clonotype was observed many times. This chain joins TRBV28 and TRBJ2-7; D may be TRBD1 (6 bases). Germline CDR1 MDHEN, CDR2 SYDVKM. The CDR3 extends over 15 amino acids. V was cut by 6 bases and J by 3 bases, with 18 bases left in between. CDR3 residues: CASSLQWDNFYEQYF. CDR3 nucleotides: TGTGCCAGCAGCCTACAGTGGGACAACTTCTACGAGCAGTACTTC. The full variable domain, with the rest looked up from reference TRBV28 and TRBJ2-7, is DVKVTQSSRYLVKRTGEKVFLECVQDMDHENMFWYRQDPGLGLRLIYFSYDVKMKEKGDIPEGYSVSREKKERFSLILESASTNQTSMYLCASSLQWDNFYEQYFGPGTRLTVT.

This clonotype was counted at least ten times. The rearrangement joins TRBV29-1 to TRBJ1-2; possibly TRBD1 for D (6 bases). Germline assignment: CDR1 SQVTM and CDR2 ANQGSEA. V lost 7 bases, J lost 4 bases, and 13 bases lay in between. CDR3 length: 12 amino acids. The CDR3 DNA reads TGCAGCGGGGGACAAGAGGGCTATGGCTACACCTTC. Amino acids: CSGGQEGYGYTF.

There are many counts of this clonotype. The V call is TRBV5-1, the J call TRBJ2-7; the match to TRBD2 covers 8 bases. The V gene's germline CDR1 is SGHRS and CDR2 YFSETQ. V shed 2 bases and J 6 bases; nucleotides not matched to a gene: 10. The CDR3 sequence is 15 residues long. The CDR3 DNA sequence: TGCGCCAGCAGCTTCGGGGGGGCCAGGGGTTTCGAGCAGTACTTC. Its protein is CASSFGGARGFEQYF.

This clonotype occurred many times. The chain has TRBV20-1 and TRBJ1-1, with a tentative D call TRBD1 (5 bases). Germline V gene lookup returns CDR1 DFQATT and CDR2 SNEGSKA (reference sequence). The CDR3 loop spans 16 amino acids. With 0 bases removed from V and 1 base from J, the gap between germline ends came to 15 bases. The chain's CDR3 is CSARDLWKGSNTEAFF. Here the CDR3 DNA reads TGCAGTGCTAGAGATCTGTGGAAGGGGTCGAACACTGAAGCTTTCTTT.

This clonotype was counted at least ten times. The CDR3 is CASSQGTERYEQYF. The CDR3 DNA reads TGCGCCAGCAGCCAAGGGACGGAGAGGTACGAGCAGTACTTC. The gene calls are TRBV5-1 and TRBJ2-7, with D perhaps matching TRBD1 or TRBD2 (5 bases each). Germline CDR1 reads SGHRS; CDR2 reads YFSETQ. V lost 4 bases and J lost 4, with 15 bases in between. CDR3 length: 14 residues.

The sample holds a few counts of this clonotype. V usage is TRBV19 and J usage is TRBJ2-5; TRBD1 matches 9 bases. Germline lookup yields CDR1 LNHDA and CDR2 SQIVND (reference sequence). V was pared by 5 bases and J by 3 bases, with 7 bases of the junction left unmatched. This CDR3 contains 15 residues. CDR3 coding DNA: TGTGCCAGTAGTCCCCCCGGGACAGGGAAAGAGACCCAGTACTTC. This codes for CASSPPGTGKETQYF.

This clonotype has at least ten counts. V and J are TRBV29-1 and TRBJ2-7; TRBD2 might be the D (5 bases). Trimming stripped 3 bases from V and 2 bases from J, with 8 bases between. The CDR3 contains 12 residues. CDR1 SQVTM and CDR2 ANQGSEA come from the germline V gene. CDR3 sequence reads: CSVEAGPYEQYF. In DNA form, the CDR3 reads TGCAGCGTTGAGGCGGGCCCCTACGAGCAGTACTTC.

The table lists this clonotype with a few counts. The V call is TRBV12-3 or TRBV12-4, the J call TRBJ2-6; D possibly corresponds to TRBD1 (7 bases). The CDR3 length is 18 residues. V gave up 6 bases and J gave up 0 bases, with 18 bases separating them. The CDR3 reads CASSRGTAPPSGANVLTF. The CDR3 DNA is TGTGCCAGCAGCCGGGGGACAGCACCTCCCTCTGGGGCCAACGTCCTGACTTTC.

There are many counts of this clonotype. The J gene is TRBJ2-3, the V gene TRBV5-1, with TRBD2 as a possible D gene (6 bases). Looked up from germline, CDR1 is SGHRS and CDR2 is YFSETQ. Trimming left V 0 bases short and J 1 base short, with 9 bases between. CDR3 size: 15 residues. The CDR3: CASSLGGLGTDTQYF. Written as DNA, the CDR3 is TGCGCCAGCAGCTTGGGGGGACTCGGCACAGATACGCAGTATTTT.

This clonotype was picked up many times. The chain recombines TRBV3-1 with TRBJ1-5; D is uncertain. Between the trimmed V and J ends, which lost 1 base and 4 bases, there was a span of 8 bases. CDR1 is LGHDT, CDR2 YNNKEL, per germline (reference sequence). CDR3 size: 14 residues. In DNA, the CDR3 is TGTGCCAGCAGCCAAGGTGTGATAAATCAGCCCCAGCATTTT. Translating it yields CASSQGVINQPQHF.

At least ten counts were recorded for this clonotype. In DNA form, the CDR3 reads TGCGCCAGCAGTCGTACGGCAGGGGGCGAAAATGGGTCATACAATGAGCAGTTCTTC. This sequence encodes CASSRTAGGENGSYNEQFF. The chain employs TRBV23-1 and TRBJ2-1; 8 bases are a match to TRBD1. TRBV23-1 is identified as an open reading frame with a role that is uncertain. This CDR3 is built from 19 residues. Trimming removed 4 bases from V and 4 bases from J; junction bases left unmatched: 18.

This clonotype was counted at least ten times. The V gene is TRBV9, the J gene TRBJ1-5; 10 positions agree with TRBD1. Germline V gene data show CDR1 as SGDLS and CDR2 as YYNGEE. This CDR3 is built from 15 residues. With 4 bases clipped from V and 5 bases from J, the junction kept 6 bases outside the gene matches. Written as DNA, the CDR3 is TGTGCCAGCAGCCCCAAGGGGACAGGGGATCAGCCCCAGCATTTT. It specifies CASSPKGTGDQPQHF.